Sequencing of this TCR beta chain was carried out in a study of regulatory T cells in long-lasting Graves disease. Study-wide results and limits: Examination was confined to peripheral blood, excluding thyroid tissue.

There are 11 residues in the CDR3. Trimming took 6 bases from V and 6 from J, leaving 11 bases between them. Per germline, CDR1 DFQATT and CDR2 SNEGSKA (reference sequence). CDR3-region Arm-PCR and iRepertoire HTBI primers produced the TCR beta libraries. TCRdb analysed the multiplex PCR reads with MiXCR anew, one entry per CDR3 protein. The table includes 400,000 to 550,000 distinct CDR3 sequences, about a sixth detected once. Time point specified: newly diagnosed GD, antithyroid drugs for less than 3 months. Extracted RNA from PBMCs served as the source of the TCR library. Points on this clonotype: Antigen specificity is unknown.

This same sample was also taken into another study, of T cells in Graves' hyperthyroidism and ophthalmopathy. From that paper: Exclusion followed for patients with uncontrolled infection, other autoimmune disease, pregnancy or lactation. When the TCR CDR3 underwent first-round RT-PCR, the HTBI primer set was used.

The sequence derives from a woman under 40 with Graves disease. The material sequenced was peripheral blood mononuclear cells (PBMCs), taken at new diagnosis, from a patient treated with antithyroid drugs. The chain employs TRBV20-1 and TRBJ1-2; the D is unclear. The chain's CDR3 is CSAPVPNGYTF. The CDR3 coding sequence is TGCAGTGCACCGGTTCCGAATGGCTACACCTTC.